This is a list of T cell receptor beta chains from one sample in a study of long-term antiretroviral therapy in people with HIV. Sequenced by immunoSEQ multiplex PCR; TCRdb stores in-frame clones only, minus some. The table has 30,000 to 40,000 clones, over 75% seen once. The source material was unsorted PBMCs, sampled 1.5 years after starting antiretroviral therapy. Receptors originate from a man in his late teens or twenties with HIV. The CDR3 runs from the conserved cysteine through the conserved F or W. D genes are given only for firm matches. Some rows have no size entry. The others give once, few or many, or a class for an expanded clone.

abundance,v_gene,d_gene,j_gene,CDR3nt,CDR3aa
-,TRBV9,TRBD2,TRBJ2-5,TGTGCCAGCAATGGCGGGGGTGGGGAGACCCAGTACTTC,CASNGGGGETQYF
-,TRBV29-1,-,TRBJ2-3,TGCAGCGTACTACCAGGGGTGGATACGCAGTATTTT,CSVLPGVDTQYF
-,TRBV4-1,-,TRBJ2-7,TGCGCCAGCAGCCGTACGGACCGGGGGAGCTACGAGCAGTACTTC,CASSRTDRGSYEQYF
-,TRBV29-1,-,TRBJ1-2,TGCAGCGTTGGTCCGGGGCAAGGATATGGCTACACCTTC,CSVGPGQGYGYTF
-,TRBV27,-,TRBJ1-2,TGTGCCACCTCGATCGGGCAAAACTATGGCTACACCTTC,CATSIGQNYGYTF
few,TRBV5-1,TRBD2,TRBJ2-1,TGCGCCAGCAGCTGGGGACTAGCGTTTTACAATGAGCAGTTCTTC,CASSWGLAFYNEQFF
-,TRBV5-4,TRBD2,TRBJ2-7,TGTGCCAGCAGCTATTGGGAGGGCCTGAGTGAGCAGTACTTC,CASSYWEGLSEQYF
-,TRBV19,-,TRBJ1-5,TGTGCCAGTAGTCGAGACAGGAATCCTTATAATCAGCCCCAGCATTTT,CASSRDRNPYNQPQHF
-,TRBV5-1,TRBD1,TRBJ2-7,TGCGCCAGCAGCCGAACCGGGACAGACTACGAGCAGTACTTC,CASSRTGTDYEQYF
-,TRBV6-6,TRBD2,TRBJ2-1,TGTGCCAGCAGTTTCGGACTAGCGGCACCAGACAATGAGCAGTTCTTC,CASSFGLAAPDNEQFF
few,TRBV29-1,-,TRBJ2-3,TGCAGCGTTGCTCGACAGCCCACAGATACGCAGTATTTT,CSVARQPTDTQYF
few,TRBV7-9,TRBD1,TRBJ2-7,TGTGCCAGCAGCACCACCGACAGGGGAACGAATTACTACGAGCAGTACTTC,CASSTTDRGTNYYEQYF
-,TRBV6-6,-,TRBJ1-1,TGTGCCAGCAGTTACTCTCCGGGGCCCGAAGCTTTCTTT,CASSYSPGPEAFF
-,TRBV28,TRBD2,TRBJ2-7,TGTGCCAGCAGTTTAATCGAGACTAGCAAGGGCTACGAGCAGTACTTC,CASSLIETSKGYEQYF
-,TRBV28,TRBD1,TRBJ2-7,TGTGCCAGCAGTTTTAGGACAGGGGTCCACGAGCAGTACTTC,CASSFRTGVHEQYF
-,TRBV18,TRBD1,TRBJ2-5,TGTGCCAGCTCACGGCAGGGGGCAGAGACCCAGTACTTC,CASSRQGAETQYF
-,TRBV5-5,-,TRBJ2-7,TGTGCCAGCAGCAGGCCCGGGTCCTCATACGAGCAGTACTTC,CASSRPGSSYEQYF
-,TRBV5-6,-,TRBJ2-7,TGTGCCAGCAGCTCCGGGACATTCTCCTACGAGCAGTACTTC,CASSSGTFSYEQYF
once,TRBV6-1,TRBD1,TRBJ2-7,TGTGCCAGCAGTGAAGACCAGGGACAGACAATTTCCTACGAGCAGTACTTC,CASSEDQGQTISYEQYF
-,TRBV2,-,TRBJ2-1,TGTGCCAGCAGTGACCCCAGTTACAATGAGCAGTTCTTC,CASSDPSYNEQFF
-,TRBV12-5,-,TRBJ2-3,TGTGCTAGTGGTGGACCGGCGGGTACGCAGTATTTT,CASGGPAGTQYF
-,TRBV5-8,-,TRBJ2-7,TGTGCCAGCCAGAAAAACTACGAGCAGTACTTC,CASQKNYEQYF
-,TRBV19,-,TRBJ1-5,TGTGCCAGTAGTACCCAGGGAATTGGAAGCAATCAGCCCCAGCATTTT,CASSTQGIGSNQPQHF
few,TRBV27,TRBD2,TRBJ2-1,TGTGCCAGCAGTCTGGGGGGGAATGAGCAGTTCTTC,CASSLGGNEQFF
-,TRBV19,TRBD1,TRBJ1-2,TGTGCCAGTAGTATTCAAGGGGGCTTCTATGGCTACACCTTC,CASSIQGGFYGYTF
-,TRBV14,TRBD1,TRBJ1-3,TGTGCCAGCAGCCGGACAGGGGGCTTGGGAAACACCATATATTTT,CASSRTGGLGNTIYF
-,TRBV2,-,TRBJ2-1,TGTGCCAGCAGTGGTTCGGTAAGGTCCTACAATGAGCAGTTCTTC,CASSGSVRSYNEQFF
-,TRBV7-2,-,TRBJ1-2,TGTGCCAGCAGCTTGGCCCCCGGAGGGGTTAGCTATGGCTACACCTTC,CASSLAPGGVSYGYTF
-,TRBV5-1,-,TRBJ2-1,TGCGCCAGCAGCTTGGGGTCTTCCTCTCTCAATGAGCAGTTCTTC,CASSLGSSSLNEQFF
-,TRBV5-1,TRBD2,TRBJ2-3,TGCGCCAGCAGCCTTGGACTAGCGTCAGATACGCAGTATTTT,CASSLGLASDTQYF
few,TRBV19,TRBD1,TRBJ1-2,TGTGCCAGTAGTGGGGACAGGGTTGGCTACACCTTC,CASSGDRVGYTF
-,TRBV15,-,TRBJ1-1,TGTGCCACCAGCAGAGGGTCACAGATGATGAACACTGAAGCTTTCTTT,CATSRGSQMMNTEAFF